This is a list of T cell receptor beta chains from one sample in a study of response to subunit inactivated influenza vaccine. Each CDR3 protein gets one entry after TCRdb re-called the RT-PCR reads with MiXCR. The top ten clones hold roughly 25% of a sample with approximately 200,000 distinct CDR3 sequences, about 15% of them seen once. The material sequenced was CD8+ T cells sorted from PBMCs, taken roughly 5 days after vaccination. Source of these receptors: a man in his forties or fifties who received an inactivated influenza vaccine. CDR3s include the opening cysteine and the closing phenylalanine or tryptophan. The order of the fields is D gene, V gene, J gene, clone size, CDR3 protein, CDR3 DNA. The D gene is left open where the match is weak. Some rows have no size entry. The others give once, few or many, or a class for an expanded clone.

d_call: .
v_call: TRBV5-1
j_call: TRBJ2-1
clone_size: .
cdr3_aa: CASSLYPQESSYNEQFF
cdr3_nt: TGCGCCAGCAGCTTGTACCCACAAGAAAGCTCCTACAATGAGCAGTTCTTC

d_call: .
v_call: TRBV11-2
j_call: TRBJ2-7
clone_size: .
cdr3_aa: CAGSLGGSSYEQYF
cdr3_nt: TGTGCCGGCAGCCTCGGCGGATCCTCCTACGAGCAGTACTTC

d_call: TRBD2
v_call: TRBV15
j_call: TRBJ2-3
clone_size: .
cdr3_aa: CATSRDGAGGADTQYF
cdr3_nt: TGTGCCACCAGCAGAGATGGGGCGGGAGGCGCAGATACGCAGTATTTT

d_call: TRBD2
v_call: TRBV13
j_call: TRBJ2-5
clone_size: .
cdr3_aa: CASSPWLAGDQETQYF
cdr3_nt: TGTGCCAGCAGCCCCTGGCTAGCGGGCGACCAAGAGACCCAGTACTTC

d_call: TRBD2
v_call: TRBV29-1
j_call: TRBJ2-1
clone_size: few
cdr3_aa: CSADGGEAQDTYDEQFF
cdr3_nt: TGCAGCGCCGACGGGGGGGAGGCGCAGGACACCTACGATGAGCAGTTCTTC

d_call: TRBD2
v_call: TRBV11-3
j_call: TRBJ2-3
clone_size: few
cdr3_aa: CASSLSGTRRDTQYF
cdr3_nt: TGTGCCAGCAGCTTATCAGGGACTAGACGAGATACGCAGTATTTT

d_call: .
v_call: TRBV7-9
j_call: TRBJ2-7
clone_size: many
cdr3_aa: CASSSPEGYEQYF
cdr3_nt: TGTGCCAGCAGCTCCCCAGAGGGCTACGAGCAGTACTTC

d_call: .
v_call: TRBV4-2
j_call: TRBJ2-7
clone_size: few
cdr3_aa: CASSQGPDPTYEQYF
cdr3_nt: TGTGCCAGCAGCCAAGGTCCCGATCCCACTTACGAGCAGTACTTC

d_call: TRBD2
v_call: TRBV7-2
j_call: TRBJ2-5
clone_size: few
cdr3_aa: CASSIGLASQETQYF
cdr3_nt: TGTGCCAGCAGCATTGGACTAGCGTCCCAAGAGACCCAGTACTTC

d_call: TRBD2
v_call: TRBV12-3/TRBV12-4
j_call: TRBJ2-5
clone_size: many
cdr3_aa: CASSPGTSGNQETQYF
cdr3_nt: TGTGCCAGCAGTCCCGGGACTAGCGGGAACCAAGAGACCCAGTACTTC

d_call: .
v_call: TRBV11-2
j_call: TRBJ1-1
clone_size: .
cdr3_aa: CASSRIYRDSQTRGTEAFF
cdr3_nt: TGTGCCAGCAGCCGGATCTACCGGGATTCCCAGACAAGAGGAACTGAAGCTTTCTTT

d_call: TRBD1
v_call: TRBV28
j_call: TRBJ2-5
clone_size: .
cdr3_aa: CASSQDRGGMETQYF
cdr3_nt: TGTGCCAGCAGTCAGGACAGGGGAGGAATGGAGACCCAGTACTTC

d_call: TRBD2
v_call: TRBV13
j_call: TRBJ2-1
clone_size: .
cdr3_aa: CASSAGTSGASSYNEQFF
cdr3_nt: TGTGCCAGCAGCGCCGGGACTAGCGGGGCTAGCTCCTACAATGAGCAGTTCTTC

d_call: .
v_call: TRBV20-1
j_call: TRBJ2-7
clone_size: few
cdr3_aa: CSAREMRGPRLFEQYF
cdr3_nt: TGCAGTGCTAGAGAAATGCGGGGGCCAAGATTGTTCGAGCAGTACTTC

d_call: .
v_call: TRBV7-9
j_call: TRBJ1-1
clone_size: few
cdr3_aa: CASGGGTEAFF
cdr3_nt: TGTGCCAGCGGGGGGGGCACTGAAGCTTTCTTT

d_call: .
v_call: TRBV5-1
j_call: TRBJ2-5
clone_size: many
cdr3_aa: CASSPEDQETQYF
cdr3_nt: TGCGCCAGCAGCCCCGAGGACCAAGAGACCCAGTACTTC

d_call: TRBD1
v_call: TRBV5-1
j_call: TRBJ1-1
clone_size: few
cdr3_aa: CASSPFPGQGLNTEAFF
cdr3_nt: TGCGCCAGCAGCCCATTCCCGGGACAGGGACTGAACACTGAAGCTTTCTTT

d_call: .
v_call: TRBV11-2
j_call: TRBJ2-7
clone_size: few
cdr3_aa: CASSIGVGVSYEQYF
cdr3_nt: TGTGCCAGCAGCATAGGGGTTGGAGTCTCCTACGAGCAGTACTTC

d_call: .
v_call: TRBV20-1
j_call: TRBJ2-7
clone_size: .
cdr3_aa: CSAREGMNEQYF
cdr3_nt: TGCAGTGCTAGAGAAGGGATGAACGAGCAGTACTTC

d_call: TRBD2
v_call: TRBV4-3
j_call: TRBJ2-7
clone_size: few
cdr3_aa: CASSHGTSAAYEQYF
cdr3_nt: TGCGCCAGCAGCCATGGGACTAGCGCCGCCTACGAGCAGTACTTC

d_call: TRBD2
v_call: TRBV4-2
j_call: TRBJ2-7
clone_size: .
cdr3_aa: CASSQEGLAGEYEQYF
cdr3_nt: TGTGCCAGCAGCCAAGAAGGACTAGCGGGAGAGTACGAGCAGTACTTC

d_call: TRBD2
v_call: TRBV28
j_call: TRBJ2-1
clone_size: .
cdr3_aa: CASSHLLLAGRGNEQFF
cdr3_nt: TGTGCCAGCAGTCATCTACTCCTAGCGGGGAGGGGTAATGAGCAGTTCTTC

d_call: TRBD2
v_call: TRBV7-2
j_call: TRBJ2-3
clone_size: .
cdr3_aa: CASSFIQTSGAGDTQYF
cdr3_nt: TGTGCCAGCAGCTTCATCCAGACTAGCGGAGCGGGGGATACGCAGTATTTT

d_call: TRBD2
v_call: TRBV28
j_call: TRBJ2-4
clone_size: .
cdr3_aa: CASSSVLRLAGGQVKNIQYF
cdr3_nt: TGTGCCAGCAGTTCCGTACTTCGACTAGCGGGGGGGCAGGTCAAAAACATTCAGTACTTC